This T cell receptor (beta chain) was found in a study of T cells in tuberculosis. Study in general: IGRA-negative adolescents, IGRA-positive adolescents with latent tuberculosis and adults with active tuberculosis formed this South African cohort. Samples predate treatment or fall within its first 7 days.

Whole-study findings and limits: GMM-specific TCRs were nearer to active tuberculosis alpha repertoires, suggesting expansion.

Positive smear microscopy and/or M. tuberculosis culture confirmed active disease. The table came from immunoSEQ multiplex PCR; TCRdb's copy has only in-frame clones and leaves some out. The sample records some 7,700 clones, approximately 95% being singletons. This clone was recorded once. What it binds is not known. This CDR3 comprises 15 residues. Germline V gene data show CDR1 as SGHAT and CDR2 as FQNNGV. V lost 3 bases to trimming and J lost 0 bases, with 9 bases between them. Sequencing used PBMCs. J is TRBJ1-3 and V is TRBV11-2; no clear D. This clonotype originated in an adult with tuberculosis. Here the CDR3 reads CASSLDGLSGNTIYF. The CDR3 DNA reads as TGTGCCAGCAGCTTGGACGGACTCTCTGGAAACACCATATATTTT. The full variable domain, in which reference TRBV11-2 and TRBJ1-3 provide the parts outside the CDR3, is EAGVAQSPRYKIIEKRQSVAFWCNPISGHATLYWYQQILGQGPKLLIQFQNNGVVDDSQLPKDRFSAERLKGVDSTLKIQPAKLEDSAVYLCASSLDGLSGNTIYFGEGSWLTVV.